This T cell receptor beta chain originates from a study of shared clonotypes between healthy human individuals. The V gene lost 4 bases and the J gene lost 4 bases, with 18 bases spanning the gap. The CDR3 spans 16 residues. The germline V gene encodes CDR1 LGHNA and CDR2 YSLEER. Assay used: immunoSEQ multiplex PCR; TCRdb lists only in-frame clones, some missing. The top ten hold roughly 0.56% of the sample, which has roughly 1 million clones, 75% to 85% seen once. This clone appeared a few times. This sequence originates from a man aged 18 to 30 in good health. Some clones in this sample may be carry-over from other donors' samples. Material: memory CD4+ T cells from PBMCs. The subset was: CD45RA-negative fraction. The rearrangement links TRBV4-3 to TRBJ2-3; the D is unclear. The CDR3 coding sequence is TGCGCCAGCAGCCTACAAGCCCCCCCATTGGCAGATACGCAGTATTTT. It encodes CASSLQAPPLADTQYF.